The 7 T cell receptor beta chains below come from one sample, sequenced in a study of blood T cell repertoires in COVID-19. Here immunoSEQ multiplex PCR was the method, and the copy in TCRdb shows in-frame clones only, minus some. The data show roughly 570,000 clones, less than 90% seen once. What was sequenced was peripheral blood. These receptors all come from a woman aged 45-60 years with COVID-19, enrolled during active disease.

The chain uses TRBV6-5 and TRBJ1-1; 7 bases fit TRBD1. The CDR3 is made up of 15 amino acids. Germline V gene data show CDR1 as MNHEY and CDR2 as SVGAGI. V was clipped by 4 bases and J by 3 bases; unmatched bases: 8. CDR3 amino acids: CASSFDRDSYTEAFF. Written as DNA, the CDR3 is TGTGCCAGCAGTTTCGATCGGGACAGCTACACTGAAGCTTTCTTT.

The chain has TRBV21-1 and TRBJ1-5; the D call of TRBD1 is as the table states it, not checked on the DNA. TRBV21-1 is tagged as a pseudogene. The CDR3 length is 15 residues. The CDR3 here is CASSKAGALNQPQHF. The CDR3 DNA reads TGTGCCAGCAGCAAAGCAGGGGCGCTTAATCAGCCCCAGCATTTT.

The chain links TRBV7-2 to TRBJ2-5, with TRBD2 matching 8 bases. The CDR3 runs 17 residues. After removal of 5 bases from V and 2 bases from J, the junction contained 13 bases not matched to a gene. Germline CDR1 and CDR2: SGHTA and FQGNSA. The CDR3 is CASSNKGWASGQETQYF. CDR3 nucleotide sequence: TGTGCCAGCAGCAACAAAGGTTGGGCTAGCGGGCAAGAGACCCAGTACTTC.

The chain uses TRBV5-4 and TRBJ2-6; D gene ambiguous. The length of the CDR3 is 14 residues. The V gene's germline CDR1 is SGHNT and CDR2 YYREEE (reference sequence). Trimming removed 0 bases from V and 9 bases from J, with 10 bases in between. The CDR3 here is CASSLAYPVNVLTF. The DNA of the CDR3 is TGTGCCAGCAGCTTGGCCTATCCCGTCAACGTCCTGACTTTC. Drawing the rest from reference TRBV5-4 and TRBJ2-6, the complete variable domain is ETGVTQSPTHLIKTRGQQVTLRCSSQSGHNTVSWYQQALGQGPQFIFQYYREEENGRGNFPPRFSGLQFPNYSSELNVNALELDDSALYLCASSLAYPVNVLTFGAGSRLTVL.

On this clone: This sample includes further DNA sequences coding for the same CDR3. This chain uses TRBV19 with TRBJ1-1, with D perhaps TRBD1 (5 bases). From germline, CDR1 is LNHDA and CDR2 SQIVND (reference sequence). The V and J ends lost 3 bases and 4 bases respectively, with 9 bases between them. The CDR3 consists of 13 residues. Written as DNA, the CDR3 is TGTGCCAGTAGTATTGGCGGGGGCACTGAAGCTTTCTTT. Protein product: CASSIGGGTEAFF.

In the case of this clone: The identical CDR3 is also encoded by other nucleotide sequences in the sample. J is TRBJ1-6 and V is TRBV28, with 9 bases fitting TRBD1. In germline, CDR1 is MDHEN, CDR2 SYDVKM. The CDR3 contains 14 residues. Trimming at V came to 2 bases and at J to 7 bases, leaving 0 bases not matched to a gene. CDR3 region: CASSLGQGNSPLHF. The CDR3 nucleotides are TGTGCCAGCAGTTTAGGACAGGGGAATTCACCCCTCCACTTT.

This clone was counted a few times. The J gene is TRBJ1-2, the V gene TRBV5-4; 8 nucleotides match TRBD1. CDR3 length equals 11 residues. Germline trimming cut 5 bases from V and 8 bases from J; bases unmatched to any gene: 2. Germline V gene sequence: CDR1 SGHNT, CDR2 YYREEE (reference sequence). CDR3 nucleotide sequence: TGTGCCAGCAGTTGGGACAGGGGCTACACCTTC. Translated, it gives CASSWDRGYTF.